This record looks at one T cell receptor beta chain sequence and its context. Its antigen is not identified. At one of its ends the junction is not consistent with the germline gene, which may arise from a read error. The sample comes from a study of beta chain features in type 1 diabetes. About the research overall: Healthy donors resembled patients in age, gender and cell yields. Study-wide results and limits: In every one of the four CD4+ subsets, TCRB CDR3s were moderately but significantly shorter in Type 1 diabetes patients.

Expressed TCRB transcripts got sequenced, as all isolated RNA was reverse transcribed. Assay: immunoSEQ multiplex PCR; the TCRdb copy retains only in-frame clones and omits some. Of around 330,000 clones in the sample, 8% to 13% were seen once. A CD45RO/CCR7/CD25/CD127/CD95/CD27 panel sorted naive, central memory, regulatory and stem cell-like memory CD4+ cells. The CDR3 is 16 amino acids. The V gene's germline CDR1 is LNHDA and CDR2 SQIVND (reference sequence). The chain joins TRBV19 to TRBJ2-6; 7 bases are shared with TRBD1. Sequencing used naive CD4+ T cells from blood. This clonotype was sampled from a woman aged 25 to 39 in good health. CDR3: CASSVDRASGANVLTF. CDR3 DNA: TGTGCCAGTAGTGTAGACAGGGCCTCTGGGGCCAACGTCCTGACTTTC. The variable domain in full, completed from reference TRBV19 and TRBJ2-6, reads DGGITQSPKYLFRKEGQNVTLSCEQNLNHDAMYWYRQDPGQGLRLIYYSQIVNDFQKGDIAEGYSVSREKKESFPLTVTSAQKNPTAFYLCASSVDRASGANVLTFGAGSRLTVL.